This TCR beta chain is from a study of control samples from healthy donors and cancer patients. Data came from immunoSEQ multiplex PCR; TCRdb stores just in-frame clones and leaves some out. This table holds about 170,000 clones, almost 90% found once. V lost 0 bases and J 8 bases, leaving 19 bases between the germline ends. CDR1 is MGHDK and CDR2 is SYGVNS in the germline V gene. The length of the CDR3 is 16 residues. This receptor was taken from a woman aged 25 to 45 in good health. The sample taken for sequencing was blood. The chain has TRBV25-1 and TRBJ1-2; D perhaps matches TRBD1 (6 bases). The CDR3 protein is CASSEYRGHGPGGYTF. In nucleotides, the CDR3 is TGTGCCAGCAGTGAATACAGGGGACACGGGCCTGGGGGCTACACCTTC.